The entry below describes one T cell receptor (beta chain). This entry belongs to a study of Ad26.COV2.S vaccination and SARS-CoV-2 variants. This sample's treatment: some 19 received Ad26.COV2.S at low or high dose, single or two shots; about 5 received placebo; per-sample allocation not given. Samples analyzed were those drawn on day 63 after the first vaccine or placebo injection. The repertoire was sequenced with immunoSEQ multiplex PCR; TCRdb's copy has only in-frame clones and lacks some. The sample consists of roughly 350,000 clones, around 87% of them appearing once. CDR1 is MNHEY and CDR2 is SMNVEV in the germline V gene (reference sequence). Trimming took 11 bases from V and 4 from J, leaving 20 bases between them. This CDR3 has 14 residues.

This material consisted of peripheral blood, taken in a trial of Ad26.COV2.S vaccine versus placebo. The clonotype comes from a person between 18 and 65 years old who received the Ad26.COV2.S COVID-19 vaccine or a placebo. The V call is TRBV27, the J call TRBJ2-5; a possible D gene is TRBD1 (5 bases). CDR3 region: CASSLGTRGETQYF. As DNA, the CDR3 is TGTGCCTCAAGTTTGGGTACAAGGGGAGAGACCCAGTACTTC.